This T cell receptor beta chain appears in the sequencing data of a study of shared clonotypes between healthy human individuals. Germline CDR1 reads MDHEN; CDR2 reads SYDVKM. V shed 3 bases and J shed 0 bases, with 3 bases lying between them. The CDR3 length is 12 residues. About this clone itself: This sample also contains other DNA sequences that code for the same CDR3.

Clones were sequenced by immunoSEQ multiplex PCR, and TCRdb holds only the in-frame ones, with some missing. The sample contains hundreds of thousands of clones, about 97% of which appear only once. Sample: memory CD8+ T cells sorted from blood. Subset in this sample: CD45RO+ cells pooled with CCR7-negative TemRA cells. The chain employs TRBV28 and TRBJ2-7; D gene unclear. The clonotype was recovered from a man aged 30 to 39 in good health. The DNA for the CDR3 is TGTGCCAGCAGTTTCTACTCCTACGAGCAGTACTTC. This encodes CASSFYSYEQYF.